This TCR beta chain was captured by sequencing in a study of blood T cell repertoires in COVID-19. On the study more broadly: Nucleic acid was either cDNA or gDNA, and it came from T cells, B-cell-depleted T cells, or PBMCs.

Original handling: Using reference gene primer amplification, nucleated cell counts were estimated. Profiled with immunoSEQ multiplex PCR; TCRdb holds only in-frame clones, not every one. The V and J calls and clone size are taken from that table; D and trimming were inferred from the DNA. The profile covers about 320,000 clones, with around 86% appearing a single time and approximately 5% taken by the ten largest. Ages ranged from roughly 18 to 100 years, with residence in more than 20 US areas. In Cohort 3, a recovered donor had either two negative PCRs, clearance, or symptom resolution. This CDR3 contains 16 residues. CDR1 is LNHNV, CDR2 YYDKDF, per germline (reference sequence). V lost 0 bases to trimming and J lost 3 bases, with 12 bases between them.

The chain combines TRBV15 with TRBJ2-1, with a weak D call TRBD2 (6 bases). The sequence was collected from a man aged 55-75 years who had recovered from COVID-19. Material for sequencing was PBMCs or T cells enriched from blood (not recorded which). CDR3 nucleotides: TGTGCCACCAGCAGAGATCACGGGAGCGGCTACAATGAGCAGTTCTTC. Protein sequence: CATSRDHGSGYNEQFF.